Each of the 9 T cell receptor beta chains below was sequenced from the same sample in a study of Graves' ophthalmopathy and Graves' hyperthyroidism. RNA transcripts were the template, and TCR beta CDR3 regions were amplified from them. The workflow started with a first-round RT-PCR run with HTBI primers and then moved on to a second-round multiplex PCR. TCRdb independently ran MiXCR on the multiplex PCR reads; one entry per CDR3 protein. The sample carries 740,000 or so distinct CDR3 sequences, 40% recorded once. The specimen was peripheral blood. The origin of the receptors is an adult man with Graves' ophthalmopathy.

The chain has TRBV25-1 and TRBJ1-1; D is possibly TRBD1 (5 bases). This CDR3 comprises 16 residues. Germline assignment: CDR1 MGHDK and CDR2 SYGVNS. Trimming stripped 6 bases from V and 2 bases from J, with 19 bases between. CDR3 nucleotides: TGTGCCAGCAGCAGAAGTCCAGGGATGACCAACACTGAAGCTTTCTTT. It specifies CASSRSPGMTNTEAFF.

The table lists this clonotype with many counts. This chain links TRBV25-1 with TRBJ2-2, with D unresolved. Trimming took off 5 bases at V and 3 bases at J, with 7 bases between the two ends. CDR3 size: 13 residues. Germline loops: CDR1 MGHDK, CDR2 SYGVNS. CDR3 coding DNA: TGTGCCAGCAGTTCTGGGGACACCGGGGAGCTGTTTTTT. Protein product: CASSSGDTGELFF.

This clonotype has a count of ten or more. V is TRBV7-9 and J is TRBJ2-5; D uncertain. The V gene lost 4 bases and the J gene lost 1 base, with 10 bases spanning the gap. This CDR3 contains 14 residues. Germline V gives CDR1 SEHNR, CDR2 FQNEAQ (reference sequence). CDR3: CASSSRTAQETQYF. The CDR3 bases are TGTGCCAGCAGCTCGCGGACGGCCCAAGAGACCCAGTACTTC.

The rearrangement joins TRBV20-1 to TRBJ2-7, with D possibly being TRBD1 (5 bases). In germline, CDR1 is DFQATT, CDR2 SNEGSKA (reference sequence). V gave up 3 bases and J gave up 0 bases, with 12 bases separating them. CDR3 length: 14 amino acids. CDR3 DNA sequence: TGCAGTGCTAGGGACACACCTGGCTCCTACGAGCAGTACTTC. Translating gives CSARDTPGSYEQYF.

In the case of this clonotype: This may be a read error, as it is one base from a much larger clone. The rearrangement joins TRBV7-8 to TRBJ1-5; D is unclear. Trimming stripped 1 base from V and 2 bases from J, with 9 bases between. There are 15 residues in the CDR3. Germline V gene sequence: CDR1 SGHVS, CDR2 FQNEAQ. In DNA form, the CDR3 reads TGTGCCAGCAGCTTAGTAGCCTATGGCAATCAGCCCCAGCATTTT. Translating gives CASSLVAYGNQPQHF.

As regards this clonotype: At one end the junction does not follow the germline gene, possibly because of a read error. The chain joins TRBV7-6 to TRBJ2-5; TRBD2 aligns across 9 bases. The CDR3 consists of 14 residues. CDR1 SGHVS and CDR2 FNYEAQ come from the germline V gene. The CDR3 nucleotides read TGTGCCCGCAGCTTAAGACTAGCGGTGGAGACCCAGTACTTC. Its translation: CARSLRLAVETQYF.

The chain carries TRBV9 and TRBJ1-2; TRBD1 agrees at 9 bases. Germline trimming cut 1 base from V and 3 bases from J; bases unmatched to any gene: 7. The CDR3 consists of 16 residues. Germline CDR1 is SGDLS and CDR2 is YYNGEE. The CDR3 nucleotides are TGTGCCAGCAGCGTACGGGGGGACAGGGTGGACTATGGCTACACCTTC. Its translation: CASSVRGDRVDYGYTF.

This clonotype was detected a few times. J is TRBJ1-2 and V is TRBV12-3 or TRBV12-4; D remains ambiguous. The length of the CDR3 is 14 residues. Trimming shortened V by 4 bases and J by 2 bases, and 11 bases separated the two germline ends. The CDR3 spells CASSSDGLNYGYTF. CDR3 nucleotide sequence: TGTGCCAGCAGTTCGGACGGGCTAAACTATGGCTACACCTTC.

The rearrangement links TRBV7-2 to TRBJ2-6; unclear D gene. Trimming pared 3 bases from V and 11 bases from J, leaving 11 bases between. There are 13 residues in the CDR3. Germline lookup yields CDR1 SGHTA and CDR2 FQGNSA. CDR3: CASSFKVAYVLTF. CDR3 nucleotides: TGTGCCAGCAGCTTCAAGGTAGCCTACGTCCTGACTTTC.